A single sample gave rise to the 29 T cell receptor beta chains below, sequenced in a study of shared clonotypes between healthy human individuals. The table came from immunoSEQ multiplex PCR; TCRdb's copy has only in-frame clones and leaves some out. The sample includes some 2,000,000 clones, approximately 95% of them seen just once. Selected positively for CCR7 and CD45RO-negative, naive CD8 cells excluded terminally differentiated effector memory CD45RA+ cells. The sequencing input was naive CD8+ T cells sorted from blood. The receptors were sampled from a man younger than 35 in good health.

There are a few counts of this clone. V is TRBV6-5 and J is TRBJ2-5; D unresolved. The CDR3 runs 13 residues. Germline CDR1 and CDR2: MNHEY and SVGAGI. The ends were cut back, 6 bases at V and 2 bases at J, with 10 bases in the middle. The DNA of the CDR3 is TGTGCCAGCAGAACAGTGGGTCAAGAGACCCAGTACTTC. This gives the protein CASRTVGQETQYF.

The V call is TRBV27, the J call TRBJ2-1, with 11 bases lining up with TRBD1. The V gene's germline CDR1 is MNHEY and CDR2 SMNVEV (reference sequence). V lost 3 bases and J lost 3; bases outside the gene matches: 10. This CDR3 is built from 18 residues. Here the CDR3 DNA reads TGTGCCAGCAGTTTTAACAGCTTCGGGACAGGGGGCTACAATGAGCAGTTCTTC. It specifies CASSFNSFGTGGYNEQFF.

As DNA, the CDR3 is TGCGCCAGCAGCCAAGTCTGGAACGCGAATCAGCCCCAGCATTTT. Protein: CASSQVWNANQPQHF. The rearrangement uses TRBV4-3 and TRBJ1-5; unclear D gene. The ends were cut back, 1 base at V and 4 bases at J, with 11 bases in the middle. CDR3 length: 15 residues. In germline, CDR1 is LGHNA, CDR2 YSLEER.

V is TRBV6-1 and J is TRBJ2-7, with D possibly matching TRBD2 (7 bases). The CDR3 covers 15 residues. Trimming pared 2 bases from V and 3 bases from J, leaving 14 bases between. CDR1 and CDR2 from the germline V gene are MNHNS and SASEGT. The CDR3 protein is CASSEWGGRVYEQYF. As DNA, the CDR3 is TGTGCCAGCAGTGAATGGGGGGGCCGCGTCTACGAGCAGTACTTC.

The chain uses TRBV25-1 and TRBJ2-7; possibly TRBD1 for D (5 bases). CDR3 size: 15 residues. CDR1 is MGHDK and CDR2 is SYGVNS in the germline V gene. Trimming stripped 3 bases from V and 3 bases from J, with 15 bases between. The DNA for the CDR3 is TGTGCCAGCAGTGAGAGTAGGGGTTGGGTCTACGAGCAGTACTTC. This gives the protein CASSESRGWVYEQYF.

CDR3 DNA: TGTGCCAGCAGCCACGGCACAGATACGCAGTATTTT. Protein sequence: CASSHGTDTQYF. V is TRBV7-9 and J is TRBJ2-3; D call uncertain. The CDR3 is made up of 12 amino acids. Germline loops: CDR1 SEHNR, CDR2 FQNEAQ (reference sequence). The germline V and J ends were trimmed by 5 bases and 1 base, with 4 bases remaining between them.

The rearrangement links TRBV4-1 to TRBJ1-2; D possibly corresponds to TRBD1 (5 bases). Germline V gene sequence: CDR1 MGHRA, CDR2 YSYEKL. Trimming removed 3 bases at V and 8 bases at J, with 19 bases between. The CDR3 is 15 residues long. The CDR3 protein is CASSQGPGRTMGYTF. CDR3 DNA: TGCGCCAGCAGCCAGGGCCCGGGACGGACTATGGGCTACACCTTC.

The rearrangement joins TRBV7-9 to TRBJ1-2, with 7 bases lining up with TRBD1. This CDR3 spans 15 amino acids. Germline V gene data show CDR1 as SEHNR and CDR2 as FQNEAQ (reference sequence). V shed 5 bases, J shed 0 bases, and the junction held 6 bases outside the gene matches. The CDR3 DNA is TGTGCCAGCAGCCAACAGGGGCCTGCTAACTATGGCTACACCTTC. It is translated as CASSQQGPANYGYTF.

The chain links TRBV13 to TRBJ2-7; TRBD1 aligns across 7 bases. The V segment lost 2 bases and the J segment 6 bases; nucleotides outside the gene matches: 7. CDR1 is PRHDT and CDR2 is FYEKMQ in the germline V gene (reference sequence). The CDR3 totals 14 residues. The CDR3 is CASSLRGLGGEQYF. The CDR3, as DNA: TGTGCCAGCAGCTTAAGGGGGCTGGGTGGCGAGCAGTACTTC. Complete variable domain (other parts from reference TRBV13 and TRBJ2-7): AAGVIQSPRHLIKEKRETATLKCYPIPRHDTVYWYQQGPGQDPQFLISFYEKMQSDKGSIPDRFSAQQFSDYHSELNMSSLELGDSALYFCASSLRGLGGEQYFGPGTRLTVT.

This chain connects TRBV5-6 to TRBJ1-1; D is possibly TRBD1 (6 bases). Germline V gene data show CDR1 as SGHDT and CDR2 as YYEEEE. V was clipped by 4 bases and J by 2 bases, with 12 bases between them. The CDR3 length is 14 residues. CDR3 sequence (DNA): TGTGCCAGCAGCCCCGGACAGACAAACACTGAAGCTTTCTTT. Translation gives CASSPGQTNTEAFF.

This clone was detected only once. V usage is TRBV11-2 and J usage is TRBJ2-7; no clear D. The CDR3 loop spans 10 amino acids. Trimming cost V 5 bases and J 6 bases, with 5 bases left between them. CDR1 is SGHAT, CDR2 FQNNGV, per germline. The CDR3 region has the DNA TGTGCCAGCAGCCGACTCGAGCAGTACTTC. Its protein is CASSRLEQYF.

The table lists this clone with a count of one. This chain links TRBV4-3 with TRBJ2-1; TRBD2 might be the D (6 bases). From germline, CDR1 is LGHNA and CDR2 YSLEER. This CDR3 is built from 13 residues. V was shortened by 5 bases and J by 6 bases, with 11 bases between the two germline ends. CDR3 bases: TGCGCCAGCAGCTCCCGGGACTCCAATGAGCAGTTCTTC. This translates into CASSSRDSNEQFF.

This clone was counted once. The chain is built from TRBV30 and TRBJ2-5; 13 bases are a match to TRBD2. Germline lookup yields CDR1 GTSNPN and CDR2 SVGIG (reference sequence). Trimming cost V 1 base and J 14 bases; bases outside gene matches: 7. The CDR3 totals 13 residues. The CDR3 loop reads CAWSGTSGSWVYF. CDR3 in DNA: TGTGCCTGGAGTGGGACTAGCGGGAGTTGGGTCTACTTC.

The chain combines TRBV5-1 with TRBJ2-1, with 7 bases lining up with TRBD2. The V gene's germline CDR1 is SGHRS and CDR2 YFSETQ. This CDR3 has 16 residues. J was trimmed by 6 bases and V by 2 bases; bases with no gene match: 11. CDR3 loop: CASSLVSGTNPNEQFF. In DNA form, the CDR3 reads TGCGCCAGCAGCTTAGTATCGGGGACTAACCCCAATGAGCAGTTCTTC.

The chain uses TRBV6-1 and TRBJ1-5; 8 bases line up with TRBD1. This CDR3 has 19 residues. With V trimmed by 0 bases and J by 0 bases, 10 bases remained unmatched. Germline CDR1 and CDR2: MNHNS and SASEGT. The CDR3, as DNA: TGTGCCAGCAGTGAAGCCCCGGACAGGGAGGAAAATAGCAATCAGCCCCAGCATTTT. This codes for CASSEAPDREENSNQPQHF.

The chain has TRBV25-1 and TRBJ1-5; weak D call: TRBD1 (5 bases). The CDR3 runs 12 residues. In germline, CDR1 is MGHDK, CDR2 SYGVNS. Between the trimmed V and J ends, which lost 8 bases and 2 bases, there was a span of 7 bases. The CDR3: CASGHGNQPQHF. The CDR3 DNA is TGTGCCAGCGGACATGGCAATCAGCCCCAGCATTTT. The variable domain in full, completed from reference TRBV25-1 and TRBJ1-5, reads EADIYQTPRYLVIGTGKKITLECSQTMGHDKMYWYQQDPGMELHLIHYSYGVNSTEKGDLSSESTVSRIRTEHFPLTLESARPSHTSQYLCASGHGNQPQHFGDGTRLSIL.

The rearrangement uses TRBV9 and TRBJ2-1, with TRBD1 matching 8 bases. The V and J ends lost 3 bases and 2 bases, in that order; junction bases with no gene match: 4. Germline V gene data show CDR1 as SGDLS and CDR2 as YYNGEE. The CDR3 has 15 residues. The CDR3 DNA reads TGTGCCAGCAGCGAGACAGGGGCGACCTACAATGAGCAGTTCTTC. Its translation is CASSETGATYNEQFF.

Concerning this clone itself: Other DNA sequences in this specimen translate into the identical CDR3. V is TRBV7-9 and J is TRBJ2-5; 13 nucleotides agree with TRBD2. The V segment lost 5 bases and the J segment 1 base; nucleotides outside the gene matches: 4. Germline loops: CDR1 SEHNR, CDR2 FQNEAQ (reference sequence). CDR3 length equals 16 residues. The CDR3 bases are TGTGCCAGCAGCCTCGGACTAGCGGGGGTCCAAGAGACCCAGTACTTC. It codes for CASSLGLAGVQETQYF.

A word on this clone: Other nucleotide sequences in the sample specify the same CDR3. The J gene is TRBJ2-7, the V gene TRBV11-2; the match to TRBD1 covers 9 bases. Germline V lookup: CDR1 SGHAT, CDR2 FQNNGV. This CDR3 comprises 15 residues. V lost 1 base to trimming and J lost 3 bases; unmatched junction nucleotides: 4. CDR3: CASSLGTGDLYEQYF. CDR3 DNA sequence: TGTGCCAGCAGCTTAGGGACAGGGGACCTCTACGAGCAGTACTTC.

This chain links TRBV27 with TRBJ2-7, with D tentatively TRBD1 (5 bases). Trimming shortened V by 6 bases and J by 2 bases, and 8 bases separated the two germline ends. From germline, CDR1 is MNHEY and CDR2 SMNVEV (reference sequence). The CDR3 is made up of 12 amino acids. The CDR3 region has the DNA TGTGCCAGCAGAGGACACGCCTACGAGCAGTACTTC. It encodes CASRGHAYEQYF.

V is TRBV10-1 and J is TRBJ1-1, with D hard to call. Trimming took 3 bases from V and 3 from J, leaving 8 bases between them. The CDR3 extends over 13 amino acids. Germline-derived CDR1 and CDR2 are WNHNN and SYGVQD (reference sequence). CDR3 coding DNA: TGCGCCAGCAGTGAAATGCTGTACACTGAAGCTTTCTTT. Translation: CASSEMLYTEAFF.

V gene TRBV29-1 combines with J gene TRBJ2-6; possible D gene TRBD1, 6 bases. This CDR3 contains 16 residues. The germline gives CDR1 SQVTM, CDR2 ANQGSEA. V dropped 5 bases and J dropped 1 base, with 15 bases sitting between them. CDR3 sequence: CSVPLTGLSGANVLTF. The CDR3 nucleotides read TGCAGCGTTCCCTTGACAGGACTGTCTGGGGCCAACGTCCTGACTTTC.

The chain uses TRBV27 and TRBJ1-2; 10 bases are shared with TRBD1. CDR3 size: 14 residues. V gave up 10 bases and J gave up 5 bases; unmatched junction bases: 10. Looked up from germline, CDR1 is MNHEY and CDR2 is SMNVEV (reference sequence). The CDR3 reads CATHPGDRGYGYTF. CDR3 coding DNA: TGTGCCACCCATCCCGGGGACAGGGGATATGGCTACACCTTC.

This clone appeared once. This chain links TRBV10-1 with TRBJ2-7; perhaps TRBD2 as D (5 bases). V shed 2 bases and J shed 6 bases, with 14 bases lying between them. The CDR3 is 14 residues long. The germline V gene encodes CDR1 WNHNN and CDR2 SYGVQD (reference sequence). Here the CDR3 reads CASSEEITGSEQYF. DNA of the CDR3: TGCGCCAGCAGTGAGGAGATTACGGGGAGCGAGCAGTACTTC.

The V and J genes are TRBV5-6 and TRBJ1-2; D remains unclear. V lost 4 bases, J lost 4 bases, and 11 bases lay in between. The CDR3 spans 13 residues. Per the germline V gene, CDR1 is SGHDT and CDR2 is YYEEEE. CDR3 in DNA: TGTGCCAGCAGCCCCGGATCATCCTATGGCTACACCTTC. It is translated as CASSPGSSYGYTF.

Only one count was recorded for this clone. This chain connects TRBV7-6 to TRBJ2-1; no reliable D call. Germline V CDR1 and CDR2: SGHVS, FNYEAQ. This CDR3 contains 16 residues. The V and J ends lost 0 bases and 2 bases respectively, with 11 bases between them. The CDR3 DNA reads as TGTGCCAGCAGCTTAGCACAGTTGGTCGCCTACAATGAGCAGTTCTTC. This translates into CASSLAQLVAYNEQFF.

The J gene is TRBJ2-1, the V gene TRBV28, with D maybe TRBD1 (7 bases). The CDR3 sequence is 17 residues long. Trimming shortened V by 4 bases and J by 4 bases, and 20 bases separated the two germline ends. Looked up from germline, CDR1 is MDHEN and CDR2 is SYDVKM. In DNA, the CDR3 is TGTGCCAGCAGTTCCCCCATCGCCCAGGGGGGATACAATGAGCAGTTCTTC. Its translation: CASSSPIAQGGYNEQFF.

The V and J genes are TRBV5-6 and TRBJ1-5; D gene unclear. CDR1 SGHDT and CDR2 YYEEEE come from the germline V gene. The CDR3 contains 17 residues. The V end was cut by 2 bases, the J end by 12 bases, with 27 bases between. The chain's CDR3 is CASSLLIFIGEGPIQHF. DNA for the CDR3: TGTGCCAGCAGCTTACTAATTTTTATCGGAGAAGGTCCTATCCAGCATTTT.

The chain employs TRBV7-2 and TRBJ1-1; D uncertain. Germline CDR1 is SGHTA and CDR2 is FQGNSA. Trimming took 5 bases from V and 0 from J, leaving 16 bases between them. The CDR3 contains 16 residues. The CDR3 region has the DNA TGTGCCAGCAGCCATGGGCCCTACGGACTGAACACTGAAGCTTTCTTT. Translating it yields CASSHGPYGLNTEAFF.